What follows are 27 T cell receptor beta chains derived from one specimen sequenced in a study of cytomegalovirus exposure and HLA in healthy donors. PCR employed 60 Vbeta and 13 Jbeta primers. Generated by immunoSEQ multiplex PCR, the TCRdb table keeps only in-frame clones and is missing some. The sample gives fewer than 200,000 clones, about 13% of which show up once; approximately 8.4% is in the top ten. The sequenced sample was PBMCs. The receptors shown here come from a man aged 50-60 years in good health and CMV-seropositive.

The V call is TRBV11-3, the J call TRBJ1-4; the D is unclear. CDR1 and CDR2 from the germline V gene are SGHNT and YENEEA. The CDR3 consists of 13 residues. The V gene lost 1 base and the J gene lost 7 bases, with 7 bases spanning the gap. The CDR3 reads CASSLGLGEKLFF. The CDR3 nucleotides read TGTGCCAGCAGCTTAGGTCTCGGTGAAAAACTGTTTTTT.

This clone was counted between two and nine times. The CDR3, as DNA: TGTGCCAGCTCACCATCCGGGACTAGCGGCTACGAGCAGTACTTC. This encodes CASSPSGTSGYEQYF. The chain has TRBV18 and TRBJ2-7, with 11 bases lining up with TRBD2. Germline V lookup: CDR1 KGHSH, CDR2 LQKENI. V was clipped by 2 bases and J by 3 bases; unmatched bases: 3. The length of the CDR3 is 15 residues. Using reference TRBV18 and TRBJ2-7 for the parts outside the CDR3, the full variable domain is NAGVMQNPRHLVRRRGQEARLRCSPMKGHSHVYWYRQLPEEGLKFMVYLQKENIIDESGMPKERFSAEFPKEGPSILRIQQVVRGDSAAYFCASSPSGTSGYEQYFGPGTRLTVT.

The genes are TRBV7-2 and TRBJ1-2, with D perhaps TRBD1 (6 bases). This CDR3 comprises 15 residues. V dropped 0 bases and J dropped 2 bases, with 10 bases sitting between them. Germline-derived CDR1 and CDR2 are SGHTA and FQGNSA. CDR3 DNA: TGTGCCAGCAGCTTAGCGACGACAGGAAACTATGGCTACACCTTC. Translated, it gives CASSLATTGNYGYTF.

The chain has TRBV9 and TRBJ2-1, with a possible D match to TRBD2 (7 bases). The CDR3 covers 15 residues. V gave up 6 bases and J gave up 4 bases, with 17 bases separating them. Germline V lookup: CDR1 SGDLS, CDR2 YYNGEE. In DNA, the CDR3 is TGTGCCAGCATCGTGGAGGGGGGGATATACAATGAGCAGTTCTTC. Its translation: CASIVEGGIYNEQFF.

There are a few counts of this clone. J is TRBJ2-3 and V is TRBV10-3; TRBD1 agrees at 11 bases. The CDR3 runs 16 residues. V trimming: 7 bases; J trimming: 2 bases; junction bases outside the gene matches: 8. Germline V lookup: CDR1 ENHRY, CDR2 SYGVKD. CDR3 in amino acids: CAITPGQGAPTDTQYF. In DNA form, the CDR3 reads TGTGCCATCACTCCAGGACAGGGGGCCCCCACAGATACGCAGTATTTT.

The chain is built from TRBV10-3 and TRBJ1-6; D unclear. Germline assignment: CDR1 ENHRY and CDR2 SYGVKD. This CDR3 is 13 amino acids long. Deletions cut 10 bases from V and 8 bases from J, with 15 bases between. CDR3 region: CANTPGEDSPLHF. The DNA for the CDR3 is TGTGCCAACACTCCGGGAGAGGATTCACCCCTCCACTTT.

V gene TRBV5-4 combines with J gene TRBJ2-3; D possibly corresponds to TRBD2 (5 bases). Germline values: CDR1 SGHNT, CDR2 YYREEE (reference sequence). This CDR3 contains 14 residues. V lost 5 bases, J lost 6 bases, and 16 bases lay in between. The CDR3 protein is CASSLLPEGDTQYF. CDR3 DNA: TGTGCCAGCAGTTTACTCCCCGAGGGCGATACGCAGTATTTT.

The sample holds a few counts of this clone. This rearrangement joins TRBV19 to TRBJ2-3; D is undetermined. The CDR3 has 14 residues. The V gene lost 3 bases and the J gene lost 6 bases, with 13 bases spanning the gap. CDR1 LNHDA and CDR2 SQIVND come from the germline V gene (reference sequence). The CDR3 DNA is TGTGCCAGTAGTATCGGTACCTACGCGGATACGCAGTATTTT. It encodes CASSIGTYADTQYF.

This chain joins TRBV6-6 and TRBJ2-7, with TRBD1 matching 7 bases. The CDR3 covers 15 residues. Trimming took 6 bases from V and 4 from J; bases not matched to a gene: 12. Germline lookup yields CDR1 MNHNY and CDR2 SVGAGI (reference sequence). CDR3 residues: CASRPTAGGMYEQYF. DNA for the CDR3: TGTGCCAGCAGACCTACGGCAGGGGGTATGTACGAGCAGTACTTC.

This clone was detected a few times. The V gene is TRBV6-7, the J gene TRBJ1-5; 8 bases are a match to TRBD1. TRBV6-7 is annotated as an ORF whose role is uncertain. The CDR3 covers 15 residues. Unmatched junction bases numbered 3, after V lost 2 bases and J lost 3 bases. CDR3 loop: CASSYRQGPNQPQHF. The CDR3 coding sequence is TGTGCCAGCAGTTACCGACAGGGGCCCAATCAGCCCCAGCATTTT.

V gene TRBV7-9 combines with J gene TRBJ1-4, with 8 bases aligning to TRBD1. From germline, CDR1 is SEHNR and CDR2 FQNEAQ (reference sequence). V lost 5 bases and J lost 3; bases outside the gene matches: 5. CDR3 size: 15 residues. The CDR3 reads CASSGRTGPNEKLFF. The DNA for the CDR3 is TGTGCCAGCAGCGGGAGGACAGGGCCTAATGAAAAACTGTTTTTT.

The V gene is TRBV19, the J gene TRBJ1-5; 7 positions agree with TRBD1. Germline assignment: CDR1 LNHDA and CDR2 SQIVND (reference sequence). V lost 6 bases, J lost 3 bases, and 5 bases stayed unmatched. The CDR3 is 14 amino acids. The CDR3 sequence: CASRPTGNNQPQHF. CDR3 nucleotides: TGTGCCAGTAGACCGACAGGGAACAATCAGCCCCAGCATTTT.

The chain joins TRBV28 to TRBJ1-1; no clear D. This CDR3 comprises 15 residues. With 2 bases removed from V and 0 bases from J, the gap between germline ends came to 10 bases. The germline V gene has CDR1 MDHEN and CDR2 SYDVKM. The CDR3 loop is CASSLGRGMNTEAFF. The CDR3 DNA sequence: TGTGCCAGCAGTTTAGGGAGAGGGATGAACACTGAAGCTTTCTTT.

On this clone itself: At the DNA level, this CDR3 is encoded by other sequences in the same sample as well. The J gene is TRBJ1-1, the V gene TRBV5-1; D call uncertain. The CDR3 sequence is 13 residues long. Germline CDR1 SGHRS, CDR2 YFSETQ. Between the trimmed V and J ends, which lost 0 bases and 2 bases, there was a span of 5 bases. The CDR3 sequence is CASSLGGNTEAFF. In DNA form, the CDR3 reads TGCGCCAGCAGCTTGGGAGGTAACACTGAAGCTTTCTTT. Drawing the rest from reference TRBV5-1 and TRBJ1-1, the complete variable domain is KAGVTQTPRYLIKTRGQQVTLSCSPISGHRSVSWYQQTPGQGLQFLFEYFSETQRNKGNFPGRFSGRQFSNSRSEMNVSTLELGDSALYLCASSLGGNTEAFFGQGTRLTVV.

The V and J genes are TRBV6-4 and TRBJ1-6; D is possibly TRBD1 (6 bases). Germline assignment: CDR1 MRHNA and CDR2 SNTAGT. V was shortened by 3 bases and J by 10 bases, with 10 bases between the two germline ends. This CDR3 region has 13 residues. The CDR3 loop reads CASSEQGSSPLHF. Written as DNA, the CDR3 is TGTGCCAGCAGTGAGCAGGGGAGCTCACCCCTCCACTTT.

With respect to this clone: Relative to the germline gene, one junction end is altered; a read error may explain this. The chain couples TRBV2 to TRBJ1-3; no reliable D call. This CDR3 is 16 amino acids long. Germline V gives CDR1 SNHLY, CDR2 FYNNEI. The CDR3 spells CASSPDTGSSGNIIYF. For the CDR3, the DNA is TGTGCCAGCAGTCCGGATACGGGGAGTTCTGGAAACATCATATATTTT.

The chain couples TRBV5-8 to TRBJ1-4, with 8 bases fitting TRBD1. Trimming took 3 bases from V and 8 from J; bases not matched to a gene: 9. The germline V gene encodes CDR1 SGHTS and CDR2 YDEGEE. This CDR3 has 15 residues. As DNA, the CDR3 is TGTGCCAGCAGCTCCCGCGGACAGGGCTGGGAAAAACTGTTTTTT. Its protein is CASSSRGQGWEKLFF. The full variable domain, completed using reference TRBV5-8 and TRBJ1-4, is EAGVTQSPTHLIKTRGQQATLRCSPISGHTSVYWYQQALGLGLQFLLWYDEGEERNRGNFPPRFSGRQFPNYSSELNVNALELEDSALYLCASSSRGQGWEKLFFGSGTQLSVL.

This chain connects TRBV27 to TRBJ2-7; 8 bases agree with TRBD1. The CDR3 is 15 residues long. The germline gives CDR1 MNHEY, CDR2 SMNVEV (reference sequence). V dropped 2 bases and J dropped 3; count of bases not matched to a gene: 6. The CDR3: CASSLMAGGSYEQYV. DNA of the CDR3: TGTGCCAGCAGTTTAATGGCAGGGGGCAGCTACGAGCAGTACGTC.

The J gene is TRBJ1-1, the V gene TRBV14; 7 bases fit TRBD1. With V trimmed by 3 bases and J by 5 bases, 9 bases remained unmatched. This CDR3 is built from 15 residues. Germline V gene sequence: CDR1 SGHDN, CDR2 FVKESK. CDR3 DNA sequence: TGTGCCAGCAGCCACCGACAGGGAAGAGGGACTGAAGCTTTCTTT. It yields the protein CASSHRQGRGTEAFF.

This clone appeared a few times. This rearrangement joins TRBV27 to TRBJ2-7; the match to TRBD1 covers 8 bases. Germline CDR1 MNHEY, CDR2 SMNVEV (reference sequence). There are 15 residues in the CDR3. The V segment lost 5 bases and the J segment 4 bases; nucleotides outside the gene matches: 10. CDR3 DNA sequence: TGTGCCAGCAGTGGGACGGACAGGGTGGGGTACGAGCAGTACTTC. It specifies CASSGTDRVGYEQYF.

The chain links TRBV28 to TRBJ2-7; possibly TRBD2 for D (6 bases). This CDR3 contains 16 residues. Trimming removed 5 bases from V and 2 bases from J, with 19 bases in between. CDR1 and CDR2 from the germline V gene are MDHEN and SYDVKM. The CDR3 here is CASSGGTFSHPYEQYV. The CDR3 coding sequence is TGTGCCAGCAGTGGGGGGACTTTTTCACATCCCTACGAGCAGTACGTC.

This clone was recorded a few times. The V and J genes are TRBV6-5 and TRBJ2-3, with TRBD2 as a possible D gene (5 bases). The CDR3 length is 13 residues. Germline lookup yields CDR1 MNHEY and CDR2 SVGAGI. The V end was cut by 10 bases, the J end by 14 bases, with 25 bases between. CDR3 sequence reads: CATLDDSRAPLYF. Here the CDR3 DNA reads TGTGCCACCCTCGACGACTCGCGGGCCCCTCTGTATTTT.

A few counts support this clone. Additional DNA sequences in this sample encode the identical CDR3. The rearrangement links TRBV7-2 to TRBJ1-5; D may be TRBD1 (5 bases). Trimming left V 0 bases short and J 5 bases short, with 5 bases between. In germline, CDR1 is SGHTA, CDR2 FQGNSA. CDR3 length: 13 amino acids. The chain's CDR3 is CASSLARDQPQHF. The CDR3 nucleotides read TGTGCCAGCAGCTTAGCCAGGGATCAGCCCCAGCATTTT.

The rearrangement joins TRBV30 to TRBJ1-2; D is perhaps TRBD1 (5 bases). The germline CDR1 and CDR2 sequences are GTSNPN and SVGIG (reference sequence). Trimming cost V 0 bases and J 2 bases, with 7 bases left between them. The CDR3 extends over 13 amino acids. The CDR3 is CAWSVQVNYGYTF. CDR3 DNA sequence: TGTGCCTGGAGTGTACAGGTGAACTATGGCTACACCTTC.

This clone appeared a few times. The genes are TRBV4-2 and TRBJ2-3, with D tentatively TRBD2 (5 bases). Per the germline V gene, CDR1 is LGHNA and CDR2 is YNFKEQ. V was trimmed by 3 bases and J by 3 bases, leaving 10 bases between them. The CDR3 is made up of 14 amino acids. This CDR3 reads CASSQAGETDTQYF. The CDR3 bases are TGTGCCAGCAGCCAGGCCGGGGAAACAGATACGCAGTATTTT.

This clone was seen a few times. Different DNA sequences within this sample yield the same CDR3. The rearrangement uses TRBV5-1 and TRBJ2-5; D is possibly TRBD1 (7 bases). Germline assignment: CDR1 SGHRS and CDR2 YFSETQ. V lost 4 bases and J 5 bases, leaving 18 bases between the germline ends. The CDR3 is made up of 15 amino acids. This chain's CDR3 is CASSTAGGSGETQYF. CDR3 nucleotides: TGCGCCAGCAGCACAGCAGGGGGGTCCGGGGAGACCCAGTACTTC.

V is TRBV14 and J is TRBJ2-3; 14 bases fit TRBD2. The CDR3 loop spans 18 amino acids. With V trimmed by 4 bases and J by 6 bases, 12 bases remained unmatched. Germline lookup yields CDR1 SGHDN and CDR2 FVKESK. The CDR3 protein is CASSPGLAGASASDTQYF. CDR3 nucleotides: TGTGCCAGCAGCCCGGGACTAGCGGGGGCCTCCGCCTCGGATACGCAGTATTTT.